This passage covers 25 T cell receptor beta chains from one sample sequenced in a study of cytomegalovirus exposure and HLA in healthy donors. The PCR was carried out with 60 Vbeta primers and 13 Jbeta primers. Assay used: immunoSEQ multiplex PCR; TCRdb lists only in-frame clones, some missing. The sample includes some 170,000 clones, around 69% of them seen just once. Sequencing used PBMCs. These receptor sequences come from a man aged 60 to 69 in good health and CMV-seronegative.

This clone was picked up a small number of times. The V call is TRBV6-1, the J call TRBJ2-5, with 7 bases aligning to TRBD2. With V trimmed by 0 bases and J by 2 bases, 0 bases remained unmatched. The CDR3 runs to 14 residues. Germline-derived CDR1 and CDR2 are MNHNS and SASEGT. The CDR3 DNA follows: TGTGCCAGCAGTGAAGCGGGACTACAAGAGACCCAGTACTTC. Protein product: CASSEAGLQETQYF.

The chain employs TRBV27 and TRBJ2-2; 12 bases are shared with TRBD2. With 4 bases clipped from V and 4 bases from J, the junction kept 4 bases outside the gene matches. The V gene's germline CDR1 is MNHEY and CDR2 SMNVEV (reference sequence). The CDR3 spans 16 residues. The CDR3, as DNA: TGTGCCAGCAGTTCACTAGCGGGGGGTGTCACCGGGGAGCTGTTTTTT. Its protein product is CASSSLAGGVTGELFF.

This chain links TRBV14 with TRBJ1-4, with TRBD1 matching over 9 bases. There are 15 residues in the CDR3. The J segment lost 7 bases and the V segment lost 6 bases, leaving 9 bases of the junction unmatched. The germline V gene has CDR1 SGHDN and CDR2 FVKESK. DNA of the CDR3: TGTGCCAGCAGTAAAACCGGGACAGGGAGTGAAAAACTGTTTTTT. It is translated as CASSKTGTGSEKLFF. Drawing the rest from reference TRBV14 and TRBJ1-4, the complete variable domain is EAGVTQFPSHSVIEKGQTVTLRCDPISGHDNLYWYRRVMGKEIKFLLHFVKESKQDESGMPNNRFLAERTGGTYSTLKVQPAELEDSGVYFCASSKTGTGSEKLFFGSGTQLSVL.

The chain joins TRBV5-6 to TRBJ2-1; 8 bases are a match to TRBD1. Germline V gene data show CDR1 as SGHDT and CDR2 as YYEEEE. Trimming at V came to 4 bases and at J to 0 bases, leaving 6 bases not matched to a gene. The CDR3 is 16 residues long. The CDR3 reads CASSVGQGSSYNEQFF. The DNA for the CDR3 is TGTGCCAGCAGCGTCGGACAGGGAAGCTCCTACAATGAGCAGTTCTTC.

The genes are TRBV28 and TRBJ2-7; 11 nucleotides line up with TRBD2. The V and J ends lost 5 bases and 2 bases, in that order; junction bases with no gene match: 2. CDR3 length equals 14 residues. Germline loops: CDR1 MDHEN, CDR2 SYDVKM. CDR3 bases: TGTGCCAGCAGTCAACTAGCGGGAGCCTACGAGCAGTACTTC. As protein: CASSQLAGAYEQYF.

V gene TRBV9 combines with J gene TRBJ2-5; 9 bases align to TRBD2. Germline V gene data show CDR1 as SGDLS and CDR2 as YYNGEE. With 4 bases clipped from V and 3 bases from J, the junction kept 10 bases outside the gene matches. CDR3 length equals 16 residues. The CDR3 nucleotides are TGTGCCAGCAGCCAATCAGGAGCTAGCGGGGAAGAGACCCAGTACTTC. It encodes CASSQSGASGEETQYF.

The chain has TRBV7-9 and TRBJ2-5; TRBD2 matches 10 bases. The CDR3 runs 15 residues. The V and J ends lost 5 bases and 5 bases, in that order; junction bases with no gene match: 8. Germline V CDR1 and CDR2: SEHNR, FQNEAQ (reference sequence). The CDR3 is CASSRSGRGRETQYF. The DNA for the CDR3 is TGTGCCAGCAGCCGGAGCGGGAGGGGCCGGGAGACCCAGTACTTC. The complete variable domain, with remaining parts taken from reference TRBV7-9 and TRBJ2-5, reads DTGVSQNPRHKITKRGQNVTFRCDPISEHNRLYWYRQTLGQGPEFLTYFQNEAQLEKSRLLSDRFSAERPKGSFSTLEIQRTEQGDSAMYLCASSRSGRGRETQYFGPGTRLLVL.

This clone was observed once. The gene calls are TRBV9 and TRBJ2-1; tentative D call: TRBD2 (6 bases). The germline V and J ends were trimmed by 3 bases and 8 bases, with 21 bases remaining between them. Looked up from germline, CDR1 is SGDLS and CDR2 is YYNGEE. The CDR3 totals 16 residues. The DNA of the CDR3 is TGTGCCAGCAGCGCGCCCAGTATGGGACTCTGGGATGAGCAGTTCTTC. It codes for CASSAPSMGLWDEQFF.

This rearrangement joins TRBV29-1 to TRBJ2-2, with 11 bases aligning to TRBD2. The CDR3 runs 16 residues. Trimming took 5 bases from V and 7 from J; bases not matched to a gene: 12. The germline gives CDR1 SQVTM, CDR2 ANQGSEA. The CDR3 DNA reads TGCAGCGTTCCTAGACTAGCGGGGTTAAGGGGCGGGGAGCTGTTTTTT. As protein: CSVPRLAGLRGGELFF.

The chain employs TRBV19 and TRBJ1-1; 7 positions agree with TRBD1. CDR1 is LNHDA and CDR2 is SQIVND in the germline V gene (reference sequence). After removal of 5 bases from V and 1 base from J, the junction contained 4 bases not matched to a gene. This CDR3 contains 14 residues. The CDR3 protein is CASSPGQPNTEAFF. Written as DNA, the CDR3 is TGTGCCAGTAGTCCGGGACAGCCGAACACTGAAGCTTTCTTT.

This clone came up a few times. This chain connects TRBV7-2 to TRBJ1-6; unclear D gene. Germline CDR1 reads SGHTA; CDR2 reads FQGNSA. The CDR3 has 17 amino acids. Between the trimmed V and J ends, which lost 2 bases and 7 bases, there was a span of 18 bases. The CDR3 sequence is CASSLMFAGQKNSPLHF. In DNA form, the CDR3 reads TGTGCCAGCAGCTTAATGTTCGCGGGCCAGAAGAATTCACCCCTCCACTTT.

The chain carries TRBV7-7 and TRBJ2-3; 10 bases are shared with TRBD1. CDR1 and CDR2 (germline): SSHAT, FNYEAQ (reference sequence). V shed 5 bases, J shed 4 bases, and the junction held 9 bases outside the gene matches. The CDR3 covers 16 residues. CDR3 DNA sequence: TGTGCCAGCAGCCTGGGGGACAGGGGTAGCGCAGATACGCAGTATTTT. Translating gives CASSLGDRGSADTQYF.

The chain employs TRBV7-9 and TRBJ1-4; D is ambiguous. This CDR3 comprises 12 residues. Per the germline V gene, CDR1 is SEHNR and CDR2 is FQNEAQ (reference sequence). V shed 4 bases and J shed 8 bases, with 8 bases lying between them. The DNA for the CDR3 is TGTGCCAGCAGCTCCCAGGCGGAAAAACTGTTTTTT. Translation: CASSSQAEKLFF.

In its sample, this clone was seen a few times. The V call is TRBV7-9, the J call TRBJ2-5; TRBD2 aligns across 10 bases. This CDR3 contains 15 residues. Germline V gene lookup returns CDR1 SEHNR and CDR2 FQNEAQ (reference sequence). The J segment lost 2 bases and the V segment lost 4 bases, leaving 4 bases of the junction unmatched. CDR3 DNA sequence: TGTGCCAGCAGCTATGCACTAGCGGGACAAGAGACCCAGTACTTC. It yields the protein CASSYALAGQETQYF.

The genes are TRBV10-3 and TRBJ2-2, with TRBD1 matching over 7 bases. Trimming at V came to 4 bases and at J to 0 bases, leaving 2 bases not matched to a gene. CDR3 length: 15 residues. Per germline, CDR1 ENHRY and CDR2 SYGVKD. The CDR3 DNA sequence: TGTGCCATCAGTGGACAGGGCGCGAACACCGGGGAGCTGTTTTTT. The encoded protein is CAISGQGANTGELFF.

This clone was recorded a few times. V is TRBV11-2 and J is TRBJ2-1; D is unresolved. Trimming removed 1 base at V and 4 bases at J, with 5 bases between. The CDR3 extends over 13 amino acids. CDR1 is SGHAT, CDR2 FQNNGV, per germline. The CDR3 sequence: CASSLALYNEQFF. For the CDR3, the DNA is TGTGCCAGCAGCTTAGCCTTATACAATGAGCAGTTCTTC.

The chain employs TRBV7-3 and TRBJ2-1; 9 bases align to TRBD1. The trim removed 1 base at V and 7 bases at J, leaving 11 bases unmatched. The length of the CDR3 is 17 residues. From germline, CDR1 is SGHTA and CDR2 FQGTGA. The CDR3 region is CASSLMRTTGGTNEQFF. DNA for the CDR3: TGTGCCAGCAGCTTAATGAGGACGACAGGGGGAACAAATGAGCAGTTCTTC.

The V and J genes are TRBV4-1 and TRBJ2-3; 7 nucleotides agree with TRBD2. V was pared by 1 base and J by 2 bases, with 6 bases of the junction left unmatched. The CDR3 length is 16 residues. CDR1 MGHRA and CDR2 YSYEKL come from the germline V gene. CDR3 nucleotide sequence: TGCGCCAGCAGCCAAGCCGGGCGGGGGAACACAGATACGCAGTATTTT. This translates into CASSQAGRGNTDTQYF.

The V gene is TRBV6-1, the J gene TRBJ2-1; D might be TRBD2 (5 bases). The germline gives CDR1 MNHNS, CDR2 SASEGT. CDR3 length: 13 amino acids. The ends were cut back, 2 bases at V and 9 bases at J, with 11 bases in the middle. As DNA, the CDR3 is TGTGCCAGCAGTGAACTCCGCGCGGGTGAGCAGTTCTTC. Translating gives CASSELRAGEQFF.

V gene TRBV7-2 combines with J gene TRBJ2-3; TRBD2 aligns across 7 bases. The length of the CDR3 is 17 residues. Trimming removed 4 bases from V and 0 bases from J; junction bases left unmatched: 10. Looked up from germline, CDR1 is SGHTA and CDR2 is FQGNSA. The CDR3 region has the DNA TGTGCCAGCAGCTCTCCCCCGGCTAGCGGAAGCACAGATACGCAGTATTTT. Encoded protein: CASSSPPASGSTDTQYF.

The chain employs TRBV10-3 and TRBJ2-5; possible D gene TRBD1, 6 bases. V was clipped by 4 bases and J by 1 base, with 10 bases between them. Germline V gene sequence: CDR1 ENHRY, CDR2 SYGVKD. CDR3 length equals 14 residues. CDR3 nucleotide sequence: TGTGCCATCAGTGGAGGGGGATTCCAAGAGACCCAGTACTTC. Translating gives CAISGGGFQETQYF.

The chain is built from TRBV7-3 and TRBJ2-7; 7 nucleotides line up with TRBD1. There are 15 residues in the CDR3. Unmatched junction bases numbered 9, after V lost 5 bases and J lost 2 bases. Germline CDR1 reads SGHTA; CDR2 reads FQGTGA. CDR3 amino acids: CASSQTGSVAYEQYF. CDR3 coding DNA: TGTGCCAGCAGCCAGACAGGGTCGGTCGCCTACGAGCAGTACTTC.

The chain combines TRBV4-3 with TRBJ2-7; D unresolved. Germline loops: CDR1 LGHNA, CDR2 YSLEER. The CDR3 runs 13 residues. V dropped 1 base and J dropped 3 bases, with 7 bases sitting between them. The CDR3 is CASSQVYGYEQYF. CDR3 nucleotides: TGCGCCAGCAGCCAAGTATACGGCTACGAGCAGTACTTC.

This chain uses TRBV15 with TRBJ2-5; 8 nucleotides line up with TRBD1. Germline trimming cut 0 bases from V and 5 bases from J; bases unmatched to any gene: 5. Germline V CDR1 and CDR2: LNHNV, YYDKDF (reference sequence). This CDR3 comprises 15 residues. The CDR3 is CATSREFGTGETQYF. The CDR3 DNA reads as TGTGCCACCAGCAGAGAATTCGGGACAGGCGAGACCCAGTACTTC.

The chain is built from TRBV7-9 and TRBJ1-4; TRBD1 agrees at 8 bases. V lost 0 bases to trimming and J lost 7 bases; unmatched junction nucleotides: 7. Germline V gives CDR1 SEHNR, CDR2 FQNEAQ (reference sequence). The CDR3 runs 16 residues. In DNA form, the CDR3 reads TGTGCCAGCAGCTTAGCGGGACAGGTGCTTACTGAAAAACTGTTTTTT. Its protein product is CASSLAGQVLTEKLFF.